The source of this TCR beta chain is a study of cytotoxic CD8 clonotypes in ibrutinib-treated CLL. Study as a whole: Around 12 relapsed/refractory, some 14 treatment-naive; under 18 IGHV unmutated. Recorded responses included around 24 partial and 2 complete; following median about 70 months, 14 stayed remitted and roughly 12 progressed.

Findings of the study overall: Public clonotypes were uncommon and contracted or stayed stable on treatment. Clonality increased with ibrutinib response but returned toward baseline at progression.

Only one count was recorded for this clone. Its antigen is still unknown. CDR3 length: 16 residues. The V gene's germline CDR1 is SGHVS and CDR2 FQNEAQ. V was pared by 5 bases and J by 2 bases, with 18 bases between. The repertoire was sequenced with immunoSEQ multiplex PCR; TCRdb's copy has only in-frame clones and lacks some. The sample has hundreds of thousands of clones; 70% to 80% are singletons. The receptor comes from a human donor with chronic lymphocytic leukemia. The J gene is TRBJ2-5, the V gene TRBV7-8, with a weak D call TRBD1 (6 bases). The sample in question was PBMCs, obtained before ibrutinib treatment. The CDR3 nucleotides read TGTGCCAGCAGCCATAACCGGGACACAACGCAAGAGACCCAGTACTTC. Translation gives CASSHNRDTTQETQYF.